These 2 T cell receptor beta chains share one sample of origin, sequenced in a study of T-cell reconstitution after alpha-beta-depleted transplantation in children. Preparation of the TCRbeta library used unique molecular identifiers. TCRdb recomputed calls from the PCR reads with MiXCR, one row per CDR3 protein. The sample contains about 610,000 distinct CDR3 sequences, approximately 10% of which appear only once. Sequencing used PBMCs from the stem cell graft donor, obtained from the stem cell graft. The receptors derive from a human donor who donated a stem cell graft to a child with acute myeloid leukemia.

This clonotype was seen many times. The chain is built from TRBV29-1 and TRBJ2-5; D may be TRBD2 (5 bases). Trimming removed 4 bases at V and 4 bases at J, with 16 bases between. CDR3 size: 14 residues. CDR1 SQVTM and CDR2 ANQGSEA come from the germline V gene. Here the CDR3 DNA reads TGCAGCGTTGCTAGGCCGGAGGCGTCAGAGACCCAGTACTTC. Protein: CSVARPEASETQYF.

J is TRBJ2-7 and V is TRBV20-1, with 7 bases lining up with TRBD2. With 5 bases clipped from V and 2 bases from J, the junction kept 12 bases outside the gene matches. Germline V lookup: CDR1 DFQATT, CDR2 SNEGSKA (reference sequence). The CDR3 totals 15 residues. This CDR3 reads CSAAKSRGGTYEQYF. DNA for the CDR3: TGCAGTGCTGCTAAGTCGCGCGGGGGAACCTACGAGCAGTACTTC.